The 20 T cell receptor beta chains below come from one sample, sequenced in a study of T cell responses to AZD1222 COVID-19 vaccine. Profiled with immunoSEQ multiplex PCR; TCRdb holds only in-frame clones, not every one. The sample shows 150,000 to 200,000 clones, approximately 90% of them seen only once. Sequences were derived from peripheral blood, sampled on day 0 of AZD1222 vaccination. These receptors were obtained from an adult in good health.

The chain joins TRBV5-1 to TRBJ2-7; the match to TRBD2 covers 13 bases. The CDR3 is 17 residues long. V shed 0 bases and J 5 bases; nucleotides not matched to a gene: 8. Germline-derived CDR1 and CDR2 are SGHRS and YFSETQ. CDR3 loop: CASSLEGTSGILDEQYF. CDR3 sequence (DNA): TGCGCCAGCAGCTTGGAGGGGACTAGCGGGATATTGGACGAGCAGTACTTC.

The V call is TRBV24-1, the J call TRBJ2-3; 7 bases match TRBD1. Germline lookup yields CDR1 KGHDR and CDR2 SFDVKD. The CDR3 totals 18 residues. V lost 4 bases, J lost 3 bases, and 15 bases stayed unmatched. The CDR3 nucleotides are TGTGCCACCAGTGACCCCACAGGGGCCTCGGGAAGGACAGATACGCAGTATTTT. As protein: CATSDPTGASGRTDTQYF.

This chain uses TRBV19 with TRBJ2-7, with 7 bases aligning to TRBD2. V lost 6 bases to trimming and J lost 0 bases; unmatched junction nucleotides: 5. The CDR3 runs 14 residues. Germline values: CDR1 LNHDA, CDR2 SQIVND (reference sequence). The CDR3 DNA sequence: TGTGCCAGTAGGTGGCGGGAGAACTCCTACGAGCAGTACTTC. It specifies CASRWRENSYEQYF.

The chain couples TRBV10-2 to TRBJ1-2; no firm D call. This CDR3 contains 14 residues. The V gene lost 3 bases and the J gene lost 4 bases, with 12 bases spanning the gap. Per the germline V gene, CDR1 is WSHSY and CDR2 is SAAADI. For the CDR3, the DNA is TGCGCCAGCAGTGAAGGCTCGGAGATCTATGGCTACACCTTC. Amino acids: CASSEGSEIYGYTF.

V and J are TRBV3-1 (or the pseudogene TRBV3-2) and TRBJ1-2, with D possibly being TRBD1 (6 bases). The CDR3 covers 15 residues. CDR1 is LGHDT, CDR2 YNNKEL, per germline (reference sequence). V was cut by 0 bases and J by 4 bases, with 12 bases left in between. The CDR3 DNA follows: TGTGCCAGCAGCCAAGATCCGGCAGGGGCCTATGGCTACACCTTC. Translation: CASSQDPAGAYGYTF.

This chain connects TRBV7-8 to TRBJ1-5, with 7 bases fitting TRBD1. V was pared by 7 bases and J by 0 bases, with 12 bases of the junction left unmatched. CDR1 and CDR2 (germline): SGHVS, FQNEAQ. This CDR3 has 17 residues. The CDR3 protein is CASTQGQLTYSNQPQHF. The CDR3 nucleotides read TGTGCCAGCACCCAGGGACAGCTCACTTATAGCAATCAGCCCCAGCATTTT.

The V call is TRBV7-9, the J call TRBJ1-2; D possibly corresponds to TRBD1 (5 bases). CDR1 is SEHNR, CDR2 FQNEAQ, per germline (reference sequence). CDR3 length equals 14 residues. The germline V and J ends were trimmed by 1 base and 4 bases, with 10 bases remaining between them. Written as DNA, the CDR3 is TGTGCCAGCAGCTTAGGTACAGGACTCTATGGCTACACCTTC. This translates into CASSLGTGLYGYTF.

J is TRBJ2-3 and V is TRBV3-1 (or the pseudogene TRBV3-2); 9 nucleotides line up with TRBD2. Germline V gene lookup returns CDR1 LGHDT and CDR2 YNNKEL (reference sequence). Trimming took 1 base from V and 4 from J; bases not matched to a gene: 6. The CDR3 totals 16 residues. In DNA form, the CDR3 reads TGTGCCAGCAGCCAAGTGAGGCCTAGCGGGGCAGATACGCAGTATTTT. Amino acids: CASSQVRPSGADTQYF.

J is TRBJ2-3 and V is TRBV28, with D uncertain. Germline V gives CDR1 MDHEN, CDR2 SYDVKM. This CDR3 is built from 15 residues. V shed 4 bases and J shed 3 bases, with 14 bases lying between them. CDR3 DNA sequence: TGTGCCAGCAGTTCAGCGACACGCACAACAGATACGCAGTATTTT. The encoded protein is CASSSATRTTDTQYF.

The chain uses TRBV2 and TRBJ1-1, with D possibly being TRBD1 (6 bases). The CDR3 extends over 15 amino acids. Germline V gives CDR1 SNHLY, CDR2 FYNNEI. The V end was cut by 8 bases, the J end by 0 bases, with 16 bases between. CDR3 amino acids: CASSGAGPMNTEAFF. The DNA for the CDR3 is TGTGCCAGCTCGGGGGCAGGACCTATGAACACTGAAGCTTTCTTT.

Only one count was recorded for this clone. The chain links TRBV9 to TRBJ2-1; 9 nucleotides agree with TRBD2. Unmatched junction bases numbered 5, after V lost 0 bases and J lost 7 bases. The CDR3 totals 15 residues. The germline CDR1 and CDR2 sequences are SGDLS and YYNGEE. The CDR3 loop is CASSVADSGRNEQFF. For the CDR3, the DNA is TGTGCCAGCAGCGTAGCGGATAGCGGGAGAAATGAGCAGTTCTTC.

The V call is TRBV6-4, the J call TRBJ2-1, with 8 bases aligning to TRBD2. Germline assignment: CDR1 MRHNA and CDR2 SNTAGT. The J segment lost 3 bases and the V segment lost 6 bases, leaving 10 bases of the junction unmatched. CDR3 length: 16 residues. CDR3 loop: CASRKQAGALYNEQFF. The CDR3 DNA reads as TGTGCCAGCAGAAAACAAGCGGGGGCCCTCTACAATGAGCAGTTCTTC.

J is TRBJ1-6 and V is TRBV7-8; TRBD1 is a possible D gene (5 bases). CDR1 is SGHVS, CDR2 FQNEAQ, per germline. Trimming removed 0 bases at V and 0 bases at J, with 15 bases between. This CDR3 is 19 amino acids long. The CDR3 sequence: CASSLALQGPASYNSPLHF. CDR3 nucleotide sequence: TGTGCCAGCAGCTTAGCGCTGCAGGGACCGGCCTCCTATAATTCACCCCTCCACTTT.

CDR3 nucleotides: TGTGCCGGGACAGGCCCGAATTCACCCCTCCACTTT. It specifies CAGTGPNSPLHF. The chain carries TRBV30 and TRBJ1-6; TRBD1 agrees at 8 bases. Germline loops: CDR1 GTSNPN, CDR2 SVGIG (reference sequence). V lost 8 bases and J lost 7; bases outside the gene matches: 4. The CDR3 consists of 12 residues.

This clone was observed a single time. At one of its ends the junction is not consistent with the germline gene, which may arise from a read error. The chain employs TRBV7-7 and TRBJ1-3; TRBD1 matches 7 bases. The CDR3 is 15 residues long. The germline V gene has CDR1 SSHAT and CDR2 FNYEAQ (reference sequence). The CDR3 loop reads CASSLGGQAGNTIYF. In DNA form, the CDR3 reads TGTGCTAGCAGCTTAGGGGGCCAGGCTGGAAACACCATATATTTT. Looking up the rest from reference TRBV7-7 and TRBJ1-3 gives the full variable domain: GAGVSQSPRYKVTKRGQDVTLRCDPISSHATLYWYQQALGQGPEFLTYFNYEAQPDKSGLPSDRFSAERPEGSISTLTIQRTEQRDSAMYRCASSLGGQAGNTIYFGEGSWLTVV.

The chain carries TRBV29-1 and TRBJ1-1; D unresolved. CDR3 size: 11 residues. V lost 5 bases and J 1 base, leaving 5 bases between the germline ends. Germline V gene data show CDR1 as SQVTM and CDR2 as ANQGSEA. DNA for the CDR3: TGCAGCGTTATAGCGAACACTGAAGCTTTCTTT. Residues: CSVIANTEAFF.

The chain joins TRBV19 to TRBJ1-1; unclear D gene. Germline V gene data show CDR1 as LNHDA and CDR2 as SQIVND (reference sequence). The CDR3 has 14 amino acids. V gave up 4 bases and J gave up 4 bases, with 13 bases separating them. In DNA, the CDR3 is TGTGCCAGTAGTAGCCCCGGGTTAAGCACTGAAGCTTTCTTT. Amino acid sequence: CASSSPGLSTEAFF.

The chain recombines TRBV28 with TRBJ2-1; TRBD2 matches 10 bases. V dropped 2 bases and J dropped 8; count of bases not matched to a gene: 0. CDR1 and CDR2 (germline): MDHEN, SYDVKM. The CDR3 has 13 residues. The CDR3 DNA reads TGTGCCAGCAGTTTACTAGCGGGAGATGAGCAGTTCTTC. It specifies CASSLLAGDEQFF.

The chain carries TRBV3-1 (or the pseudogene TRBV3-2) and TRBJ1-5, with 7 bases aligning to TRBD1. CDR3 length: 14 amino acids. Unmatched junction bases numbered 3, after V lost 1 base and J lost 6 bases. Germline V gives CDR1 LGHDT, CDR2 YNNKEL (reference sequence). CDR3 nucleotide sequence: TGTGCCAGCAGCCAAGGGGCAGGGGGTCAGCCCCAGCATTTT. It encodes CASSQGAGGQPQHF.

This clone is a singleton in its sample. This rearrangement joins TRBV11-2 to TRBJ1-5; D unclear. Germline V gene data show CDR1 as SGHAT and CDR2 as FQNNGV. There are 13 residues in the CDR3. V lost 0 bases, J lost 4 bases, and 4 bases lay in between. The CDR3 nucleotides are TGTGCCAGCAGCTTAGACAGAAATCAGCCCCAGCATTTT. It yields the protein CASSLDRNQPQHF.